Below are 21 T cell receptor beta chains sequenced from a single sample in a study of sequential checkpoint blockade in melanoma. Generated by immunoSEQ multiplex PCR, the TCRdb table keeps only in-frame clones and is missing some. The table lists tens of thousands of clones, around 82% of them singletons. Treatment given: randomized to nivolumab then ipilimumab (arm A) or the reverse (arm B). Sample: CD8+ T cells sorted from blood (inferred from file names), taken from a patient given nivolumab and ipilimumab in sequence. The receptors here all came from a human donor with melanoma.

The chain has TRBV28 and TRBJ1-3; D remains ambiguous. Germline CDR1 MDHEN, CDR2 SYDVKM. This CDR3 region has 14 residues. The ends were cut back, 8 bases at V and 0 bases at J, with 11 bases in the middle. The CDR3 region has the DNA TGTGCCAGCCTATCGTTTACCTCTGGAAACACCATATATTTT. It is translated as CASLSFTSGNTIYF.

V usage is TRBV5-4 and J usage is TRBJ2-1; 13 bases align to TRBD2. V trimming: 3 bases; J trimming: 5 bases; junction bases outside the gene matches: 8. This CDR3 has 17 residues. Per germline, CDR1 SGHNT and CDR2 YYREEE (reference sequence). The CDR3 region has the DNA TGTGCCAGCAGCTGGGGGTCCGGGACTAGCGGGAACAATGAGCAGTTCTTC. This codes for CASSWGSGTSGNNEQFF. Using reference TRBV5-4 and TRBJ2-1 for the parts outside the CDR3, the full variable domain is ETGVTQSPTHLIKTRGQQVTLRCSSQSGHNTVSWYQQALGQGPQFIFQYYREEENGRGNFPPRFSGLQFPNYSSELNVNALELDDSALYLCASSWGSGTSGNNEQFFGPGTRLTVL.

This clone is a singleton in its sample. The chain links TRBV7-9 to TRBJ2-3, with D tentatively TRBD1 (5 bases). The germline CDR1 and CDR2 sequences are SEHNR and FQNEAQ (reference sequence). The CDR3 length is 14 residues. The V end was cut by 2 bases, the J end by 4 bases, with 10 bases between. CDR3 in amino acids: CASSLQGIPDTQYF. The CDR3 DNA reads TGTGCCAGCAGCTTACAGGGTATCCCAGATACGCAGTATTTT. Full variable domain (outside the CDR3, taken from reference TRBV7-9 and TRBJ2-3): DTGVSQNPRHKITKRGQNVTFRCDPISEHNRLYWYRQTLGQGPEFLTYFQNEAQLEKSRLLSDRFSAERPKGSFSTLEIQRTEQGDSAMYLCASSLQGIPDTQYFGPGTRLTVL.

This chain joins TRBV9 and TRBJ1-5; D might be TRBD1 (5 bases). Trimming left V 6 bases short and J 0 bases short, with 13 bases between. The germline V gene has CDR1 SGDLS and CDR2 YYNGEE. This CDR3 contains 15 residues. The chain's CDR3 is CASNNSRDSNQPQHF. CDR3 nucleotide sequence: TGTGCCAGCAACAATTCCAGGGATAGCAATCAGCCCCAGCATTTT.

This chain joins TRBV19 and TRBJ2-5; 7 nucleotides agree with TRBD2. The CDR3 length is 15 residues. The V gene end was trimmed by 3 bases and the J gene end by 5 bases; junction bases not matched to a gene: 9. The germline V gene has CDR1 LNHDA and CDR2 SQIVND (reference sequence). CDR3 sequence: CASSIFGAGVETQYF. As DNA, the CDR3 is TGTGCCAGTAGTATTTTCGGGGCGGGAGTTGAGACCCAGTACTTC.

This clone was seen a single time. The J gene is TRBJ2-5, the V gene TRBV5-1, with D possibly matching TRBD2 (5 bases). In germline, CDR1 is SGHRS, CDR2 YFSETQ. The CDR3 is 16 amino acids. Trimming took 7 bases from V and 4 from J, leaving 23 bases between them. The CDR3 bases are TGCGCCAGCGGATCTTCGGGATACGCCCTGGGAGAGACCCAGTACTTC. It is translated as CASGSSGYALGETQYF.

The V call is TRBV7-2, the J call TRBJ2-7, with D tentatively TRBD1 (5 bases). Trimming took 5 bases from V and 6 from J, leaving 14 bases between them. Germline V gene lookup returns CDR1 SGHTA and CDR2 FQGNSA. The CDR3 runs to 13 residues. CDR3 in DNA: TGTGCCAGCAGCCCCAGGGCGGCTGGCGAGCAGTACTTC. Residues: CASSPRAAGEQYF. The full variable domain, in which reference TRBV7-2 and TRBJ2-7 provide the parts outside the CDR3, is GAGVSQSPSNKVTEKGKDVELRCDPISGHTALYWYRQSLGQGLEFLIYFQGNSAPDKSGLPSDRFSAERTGGSVSTLTIQRTQQEDSAVYLCASSPRAAGEQYFGPGTRLTVT.

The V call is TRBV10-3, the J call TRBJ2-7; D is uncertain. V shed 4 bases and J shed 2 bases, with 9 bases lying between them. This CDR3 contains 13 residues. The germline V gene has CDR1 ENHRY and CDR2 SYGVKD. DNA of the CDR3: TGTGCCATCAGTGCGGGTTCGGCCTACGAGCAGTACTTC. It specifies CAISAGSAYEQYF.

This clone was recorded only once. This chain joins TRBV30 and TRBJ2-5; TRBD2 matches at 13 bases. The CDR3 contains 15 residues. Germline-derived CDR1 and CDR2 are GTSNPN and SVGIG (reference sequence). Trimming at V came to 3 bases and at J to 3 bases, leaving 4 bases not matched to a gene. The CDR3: CAWRLAGGPKETQYF. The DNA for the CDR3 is TGTGCCTGGAGACTAGCGGGAGGGCCAAAAGAGACCCAGTACTTC.

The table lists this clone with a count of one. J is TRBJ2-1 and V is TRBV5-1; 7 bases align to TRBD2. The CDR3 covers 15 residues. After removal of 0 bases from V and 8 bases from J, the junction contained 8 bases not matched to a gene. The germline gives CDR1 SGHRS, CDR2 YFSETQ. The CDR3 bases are TGCGCCAGCAGCTTGGACAGCGGGAAAGAGGATGAGCAGTTCTTC. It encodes CASSLDSGKEDEQFF.

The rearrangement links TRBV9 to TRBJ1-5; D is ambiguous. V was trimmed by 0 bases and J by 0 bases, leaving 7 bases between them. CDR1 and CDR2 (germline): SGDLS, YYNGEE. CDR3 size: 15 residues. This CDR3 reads CASSVGGLSNQPQHF. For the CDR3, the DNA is TGTGCCAGCAGCGTAGGAGGACTTAGCAATCAGCCCCAGCATTTT.

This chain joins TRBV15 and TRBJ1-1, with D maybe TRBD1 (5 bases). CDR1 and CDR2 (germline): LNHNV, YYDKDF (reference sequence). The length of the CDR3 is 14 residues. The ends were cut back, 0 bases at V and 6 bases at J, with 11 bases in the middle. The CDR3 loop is CATSRDAKGAEAFF. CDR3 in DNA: TGTGCCACCAGCAGAGATGCAAAAGGGGCTGAAGCTTTCTTT.

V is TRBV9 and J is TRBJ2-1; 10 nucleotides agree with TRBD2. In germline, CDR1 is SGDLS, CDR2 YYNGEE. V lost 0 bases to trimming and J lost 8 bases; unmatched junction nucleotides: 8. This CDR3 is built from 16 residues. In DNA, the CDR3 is TGTGCCAGCAGCGTAGGGGCTAGCGGGAGTTTTGATGAGCAGTTCTTC. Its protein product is CASSVGASGSFDEQFF.

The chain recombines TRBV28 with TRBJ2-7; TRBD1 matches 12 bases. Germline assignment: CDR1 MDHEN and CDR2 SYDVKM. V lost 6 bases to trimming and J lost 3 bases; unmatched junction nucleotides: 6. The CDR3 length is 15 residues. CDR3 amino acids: CASRWGTGGIYEQYF. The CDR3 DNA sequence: TGTGCCAGCAGGTGGGGGACAGGGGGCATCTACGAGCAGTACTTC.

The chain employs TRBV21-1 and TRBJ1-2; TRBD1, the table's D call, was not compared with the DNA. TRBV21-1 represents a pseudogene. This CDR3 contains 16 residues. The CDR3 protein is CASSNPGTSRIGGYTF. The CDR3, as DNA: TGTGCCAGCAGCAATCCAGGGACATCCCGTATAGGGGGCTACACCTTC.

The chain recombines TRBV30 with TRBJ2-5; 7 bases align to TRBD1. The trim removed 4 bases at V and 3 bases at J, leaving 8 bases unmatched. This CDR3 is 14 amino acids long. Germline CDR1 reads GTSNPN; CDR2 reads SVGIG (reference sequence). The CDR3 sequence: CAWIRPGGEETQYF. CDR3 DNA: TGTGCCTGGATCCGACCAGGGGGAGAAGAGACCCAGTACTTC.

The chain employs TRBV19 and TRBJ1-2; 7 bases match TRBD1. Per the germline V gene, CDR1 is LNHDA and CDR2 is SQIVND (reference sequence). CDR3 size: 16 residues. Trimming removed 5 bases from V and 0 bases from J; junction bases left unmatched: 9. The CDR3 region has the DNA TGTGCCAGTAGTGGGACCAGGGGGACCTCTAACTATGGCTACACCTTC. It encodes CASSGTRGTSNYGYTF.

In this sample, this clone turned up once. CDR3 coding DNA: TGTGCCAGCTCACCGGGAGCTAGTGAGCCCCAGCATTTT. Translation: CASSPGASEPQHF. This rearrangement joins TRBV18 to TRBJ1-5; D not resolved. The CDR3 is 13 residues long. From germline, CDR1 is KGHSH and CDR2 LQKENI. The ends were cut back, 3 bases at V and 8 bases at J, with 11 bases in the middle.

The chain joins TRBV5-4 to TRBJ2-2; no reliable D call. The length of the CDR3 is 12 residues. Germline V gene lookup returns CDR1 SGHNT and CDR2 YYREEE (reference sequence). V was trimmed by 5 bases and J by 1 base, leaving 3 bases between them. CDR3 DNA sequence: TGTGCCAGCAGTCAGAACACCGGGGAGCTGTTTTTT. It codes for CASSQNTGELFF.

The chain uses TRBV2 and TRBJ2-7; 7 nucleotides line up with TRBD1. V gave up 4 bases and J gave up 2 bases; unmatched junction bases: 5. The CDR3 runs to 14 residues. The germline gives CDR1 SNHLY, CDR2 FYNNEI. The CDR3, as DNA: TGTGCCAGCAGTGTAGGGGGCCGGACCTACGAGCAGTACTTC. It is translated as CASSVGGRTYEQYF.

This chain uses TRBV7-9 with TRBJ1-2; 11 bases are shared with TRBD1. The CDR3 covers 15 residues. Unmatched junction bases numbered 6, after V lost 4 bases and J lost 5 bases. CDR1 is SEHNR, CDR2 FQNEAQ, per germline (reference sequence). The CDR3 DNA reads TGTGCCAGCAGCTCGAGGACAGGGGGCTTTTATGGCTACACCTTC. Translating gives CASSSRTGGFYGYTF.